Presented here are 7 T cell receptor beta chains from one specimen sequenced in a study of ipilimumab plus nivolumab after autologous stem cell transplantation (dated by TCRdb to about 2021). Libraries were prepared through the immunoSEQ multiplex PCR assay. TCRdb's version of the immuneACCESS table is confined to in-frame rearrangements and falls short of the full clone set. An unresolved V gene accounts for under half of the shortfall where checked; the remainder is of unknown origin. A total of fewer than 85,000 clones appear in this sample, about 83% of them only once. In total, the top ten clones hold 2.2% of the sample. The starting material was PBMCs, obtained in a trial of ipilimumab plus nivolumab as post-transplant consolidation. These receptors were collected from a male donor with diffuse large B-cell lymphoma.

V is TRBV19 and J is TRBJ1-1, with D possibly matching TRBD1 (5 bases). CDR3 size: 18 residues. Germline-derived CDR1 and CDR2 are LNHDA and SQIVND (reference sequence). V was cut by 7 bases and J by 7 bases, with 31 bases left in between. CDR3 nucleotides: TGTGCCAGTACAAAGTGGGGCAGTTCCATAAGTAACCCCCATGAAGCTTTCTTT. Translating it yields CASTKWGSSISNPHEAFF.

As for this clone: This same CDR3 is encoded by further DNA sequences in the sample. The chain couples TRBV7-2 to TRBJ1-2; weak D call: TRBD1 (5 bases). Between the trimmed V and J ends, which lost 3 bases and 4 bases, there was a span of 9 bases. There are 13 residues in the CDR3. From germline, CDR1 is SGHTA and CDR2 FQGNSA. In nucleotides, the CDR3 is TGTGCCAGCAGCTTGGGACGGAGCTATGGCTACACCTTC. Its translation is CASSLGRSYGYTF.

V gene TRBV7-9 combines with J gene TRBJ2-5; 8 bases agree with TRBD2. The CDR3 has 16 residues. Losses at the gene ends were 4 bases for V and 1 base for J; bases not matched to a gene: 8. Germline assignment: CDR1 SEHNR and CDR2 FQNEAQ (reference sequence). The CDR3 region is CASSSIRGGRQETQYF. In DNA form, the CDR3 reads TGTGCCAGCAGCTCGATTCGGGGGGGTCGCCAAGAGACCCAGTACTTC.

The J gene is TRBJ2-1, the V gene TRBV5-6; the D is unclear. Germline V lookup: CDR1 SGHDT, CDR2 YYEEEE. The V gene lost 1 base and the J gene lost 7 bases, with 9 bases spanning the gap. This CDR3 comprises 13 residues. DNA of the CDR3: TGTGCCAGCAGCTTGTGGACGCAAAATGAGCAGTTCTTC. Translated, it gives CASSLWTQNEQFF.

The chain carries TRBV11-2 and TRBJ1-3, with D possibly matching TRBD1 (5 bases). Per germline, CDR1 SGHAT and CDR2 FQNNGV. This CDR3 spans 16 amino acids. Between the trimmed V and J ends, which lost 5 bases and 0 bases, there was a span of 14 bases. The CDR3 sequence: CASSPRDGGSGNTIYF. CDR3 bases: TGTGCCAGCAGCCCTCGGGACGGTGGCTCTGGAAACACCATATATTTT.

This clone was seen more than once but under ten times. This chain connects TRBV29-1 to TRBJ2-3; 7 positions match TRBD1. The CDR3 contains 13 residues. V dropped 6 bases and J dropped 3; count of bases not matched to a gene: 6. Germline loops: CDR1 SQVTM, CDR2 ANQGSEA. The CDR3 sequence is CSVRDSHTDTQYF. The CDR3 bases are TGCAGCGTCCGGGACAGTCATACAGATACGCAGTATTTT.

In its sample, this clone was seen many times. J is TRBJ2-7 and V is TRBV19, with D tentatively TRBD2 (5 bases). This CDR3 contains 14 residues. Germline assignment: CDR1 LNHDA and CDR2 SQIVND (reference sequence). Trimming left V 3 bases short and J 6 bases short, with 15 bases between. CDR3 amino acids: CASSISRTGGEQYF. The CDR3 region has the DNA TGTGCCAGTAGTATCTCGCGGACTGGTGGCGAGCAGTACTTC.